A single TCR beta chain is shown here with its context. These data come from a study of blood T cell repertoires in COVID-19. This CDR3 has 15 amino acids. Germline lookup yields CDR1 MNHEY and CDR2 SVGAGI. The J segment lost 0 bases and the V segment lost 10 bases, leaving 4 bases of the junction unmatched. TCRdb's copy holds only in-frame clones and misses some; the assay was immunoSEQ multiplex PCR. The profile shows about 85,000 clones, 88% of them singletons. The receptor was derived from a woman of 80 years or more with acute or convalescent COVID-19. Sequenced: peripheral blood. The rearrangement links TRBV6-5 to TRBJ2-6; 9 nucleotides align to TRBD1. The CDR3 loop is CAIGTGSSGANVLTF. For the CDR3, the DNA is TGTGCCATCGGGACAGGGTCCTCTGGGGCCAACGTCCTGACTTTC.